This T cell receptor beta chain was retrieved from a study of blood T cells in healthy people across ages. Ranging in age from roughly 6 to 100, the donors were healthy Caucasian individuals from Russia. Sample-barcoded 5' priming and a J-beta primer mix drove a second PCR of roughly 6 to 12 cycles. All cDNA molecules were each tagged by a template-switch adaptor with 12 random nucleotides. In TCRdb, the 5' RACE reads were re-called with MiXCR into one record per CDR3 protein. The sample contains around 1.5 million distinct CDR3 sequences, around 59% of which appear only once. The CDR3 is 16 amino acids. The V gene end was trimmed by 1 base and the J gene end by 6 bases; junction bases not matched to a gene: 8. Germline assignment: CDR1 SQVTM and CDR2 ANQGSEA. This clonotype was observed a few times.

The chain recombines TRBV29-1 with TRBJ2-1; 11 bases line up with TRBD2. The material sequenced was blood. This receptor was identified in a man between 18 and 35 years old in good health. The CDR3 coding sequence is TGCAGCGTTGAAGGTACTAGCGGGAGATTCTCCAATGAGCAGTTCTTC. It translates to CSVEGTSGRFSNEQFF.